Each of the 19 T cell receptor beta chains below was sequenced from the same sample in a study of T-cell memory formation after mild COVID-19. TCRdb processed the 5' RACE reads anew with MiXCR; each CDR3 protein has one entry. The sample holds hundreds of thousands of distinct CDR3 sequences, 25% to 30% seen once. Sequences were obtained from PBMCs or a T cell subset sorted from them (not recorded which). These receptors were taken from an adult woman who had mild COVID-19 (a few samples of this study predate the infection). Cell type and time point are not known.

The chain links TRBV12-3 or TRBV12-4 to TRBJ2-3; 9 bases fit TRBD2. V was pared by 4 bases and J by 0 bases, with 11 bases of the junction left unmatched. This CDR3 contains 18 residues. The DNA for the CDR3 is TGTGCCAGCAGTTCCGGGACCTCAGCGGGAGGAAGCACAGATACGCAGTATTTT. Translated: CASSSGTSAGGSTDTQYF.

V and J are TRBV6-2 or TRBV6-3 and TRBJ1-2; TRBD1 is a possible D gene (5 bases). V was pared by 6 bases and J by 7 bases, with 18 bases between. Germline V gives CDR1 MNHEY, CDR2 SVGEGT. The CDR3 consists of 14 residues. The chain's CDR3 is CASSPGKVASGYTF. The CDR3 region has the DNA TGTGCCAGCAGCCCAGGGAAAGTCGCCTCTGGCTACACCTTC.

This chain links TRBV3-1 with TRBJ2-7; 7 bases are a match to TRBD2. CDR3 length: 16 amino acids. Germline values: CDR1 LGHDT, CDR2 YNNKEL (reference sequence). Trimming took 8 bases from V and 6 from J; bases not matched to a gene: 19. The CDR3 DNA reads TGTGCCAGCCGCCGATTTTCTAGCGGTCTCCTAGGCGAGCAGTACTTC. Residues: CASRRFSSGLLGEQYF.

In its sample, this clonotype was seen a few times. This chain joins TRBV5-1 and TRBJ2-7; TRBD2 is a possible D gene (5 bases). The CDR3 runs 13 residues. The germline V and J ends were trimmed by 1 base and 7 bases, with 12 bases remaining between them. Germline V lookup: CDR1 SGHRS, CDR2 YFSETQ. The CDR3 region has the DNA TGCGCCAGCAGCTTGATTCTAGCCGGGGAGCAGTACTTC. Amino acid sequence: CASSLILAGEQYF.

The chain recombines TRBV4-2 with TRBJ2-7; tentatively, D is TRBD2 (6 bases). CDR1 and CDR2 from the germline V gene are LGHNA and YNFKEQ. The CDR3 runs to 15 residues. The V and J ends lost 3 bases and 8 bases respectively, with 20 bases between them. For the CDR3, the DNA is TGTGCCAGCAGCCAGACGGGGGACCTACGACCCCAGCAGTACTTC. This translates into CASSQTGDLRPQQYF.

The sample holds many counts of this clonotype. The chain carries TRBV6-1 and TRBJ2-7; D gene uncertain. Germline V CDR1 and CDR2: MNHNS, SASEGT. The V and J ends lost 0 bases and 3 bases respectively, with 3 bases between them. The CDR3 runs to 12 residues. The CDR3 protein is CASSEAGYEQYF. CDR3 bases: TGTGCCAGCAGTGAAGCGGGCTACGAGCAGTACTTC.

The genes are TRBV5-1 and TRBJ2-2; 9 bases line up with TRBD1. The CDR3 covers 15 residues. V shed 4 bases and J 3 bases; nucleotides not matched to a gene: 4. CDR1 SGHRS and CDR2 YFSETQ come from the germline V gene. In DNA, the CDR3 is TGCGCCAGCAGCCCAGGGACAGGGCACACCGGGGAGCTGTTTTTT. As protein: CASSPGTGHTGELFF.

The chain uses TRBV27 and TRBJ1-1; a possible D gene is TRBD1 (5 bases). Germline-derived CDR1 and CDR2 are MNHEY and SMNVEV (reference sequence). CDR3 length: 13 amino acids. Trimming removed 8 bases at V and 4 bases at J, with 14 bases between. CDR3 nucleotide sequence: TGTGCCAGCCGGGCAGGGCAAATCACTGAAGCTTTCTTT. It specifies CASRAGQITEAFF.

The CDR3 region is CASSTTVGNTIYF. CDR3 coding DNA: TGTGCCAGCAGTACGACAGTTGGAAACACCATATATTTT. V usage is TRBV6-2 or TRBV6-3 and J usage is TRBJ1-3; D is possibly TRBD1 (5 bases). Germline loops: CDR1 MNHEY, CDR2 SVGEGT. The CDR3 has 13 residues. The V and J ends lost 5 bases and 3 bases respectively, with 8 bases between them.

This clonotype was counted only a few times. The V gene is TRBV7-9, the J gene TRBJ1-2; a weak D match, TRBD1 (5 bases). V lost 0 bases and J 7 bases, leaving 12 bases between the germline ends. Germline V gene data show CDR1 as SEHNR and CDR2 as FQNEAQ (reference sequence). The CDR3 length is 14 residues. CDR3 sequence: CASSLALLGVGYTF. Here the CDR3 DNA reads TGTGCCAGCAGCTTAGCCCTATTGGGGGTTGGCTACACCTTC.

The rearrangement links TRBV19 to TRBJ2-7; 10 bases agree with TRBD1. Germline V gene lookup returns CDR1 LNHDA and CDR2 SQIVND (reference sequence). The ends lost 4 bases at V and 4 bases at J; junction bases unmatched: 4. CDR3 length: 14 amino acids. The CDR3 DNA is TGTGCCAGTAGTACGGGACAGGGGCTATACGAGCAGTACTTC. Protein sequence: CASSTGQGLYEQYF.

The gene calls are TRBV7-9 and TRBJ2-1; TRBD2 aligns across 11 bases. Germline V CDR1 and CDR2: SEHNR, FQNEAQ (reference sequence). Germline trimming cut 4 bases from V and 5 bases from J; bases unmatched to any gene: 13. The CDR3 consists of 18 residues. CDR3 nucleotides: TGTGCCAGCAGCTCACTCGGCAGACTAGCGGGATGGAACAATGAGCAGTTCTTC. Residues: CASSSLGRLAGWNNEQFF. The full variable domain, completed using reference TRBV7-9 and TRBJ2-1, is DTGVSQNPRHKITKRGQNVTFRCDPISEHNRLYWYRQTLGQGPEFLTYFQNEAQLEKSRLLSDRFSAERPKGSFSTLEIQRTEQGDSAMYLCASSSLGRLAGWNNEQFFGPGTRLTVL.

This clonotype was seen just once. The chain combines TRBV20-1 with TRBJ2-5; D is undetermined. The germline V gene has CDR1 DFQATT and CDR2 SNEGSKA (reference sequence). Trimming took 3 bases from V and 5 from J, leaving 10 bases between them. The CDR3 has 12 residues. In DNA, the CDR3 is TGCAGTGCTAGCGGGCAACACGAGACCCAGTACTTC. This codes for CSASGQHETQYF.

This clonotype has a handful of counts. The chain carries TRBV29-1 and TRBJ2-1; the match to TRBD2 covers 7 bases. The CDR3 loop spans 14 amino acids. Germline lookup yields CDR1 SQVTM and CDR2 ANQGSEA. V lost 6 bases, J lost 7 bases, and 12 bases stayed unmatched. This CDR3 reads CSVNPPAGTNEQFF. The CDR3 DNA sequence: TGCAGCGTGAACCCCCCAGCGGGAACGAATGAGCAGTTCTTC.

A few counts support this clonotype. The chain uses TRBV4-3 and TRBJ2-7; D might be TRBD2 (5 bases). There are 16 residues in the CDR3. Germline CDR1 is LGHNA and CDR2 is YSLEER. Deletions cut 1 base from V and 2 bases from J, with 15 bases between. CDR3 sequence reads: CASSQGAAGRAYEQYF. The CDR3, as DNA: TGCGCCAGCAGCCAAGGCGCGGCGGGTAGGGCCTACGAGCAGTACTTC.

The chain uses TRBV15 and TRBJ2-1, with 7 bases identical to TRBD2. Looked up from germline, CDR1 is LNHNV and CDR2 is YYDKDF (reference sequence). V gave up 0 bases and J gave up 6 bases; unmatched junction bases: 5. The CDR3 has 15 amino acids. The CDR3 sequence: CATSREGGSRNEQFF. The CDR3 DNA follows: TGTGCCACCAGCAGAGAGGGCGGGAGCCGCAATGAGCAGTTCTTC.

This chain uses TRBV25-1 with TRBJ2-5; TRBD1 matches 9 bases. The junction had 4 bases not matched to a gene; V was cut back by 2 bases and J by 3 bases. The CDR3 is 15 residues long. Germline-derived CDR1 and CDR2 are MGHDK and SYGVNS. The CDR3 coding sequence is TGTGCCAGCAGTGAACCTACAGGGGGCGAAGAGACCCAGTACTTC. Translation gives CASSEPTGGEETQYF.

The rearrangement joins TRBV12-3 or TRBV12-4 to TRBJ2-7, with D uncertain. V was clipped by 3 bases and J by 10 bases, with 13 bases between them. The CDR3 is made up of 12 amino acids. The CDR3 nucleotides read TGTGCCAGCAGTTTCTCTCGGATGGGACAGTACTTC. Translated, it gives CASSFSRMGQYF.

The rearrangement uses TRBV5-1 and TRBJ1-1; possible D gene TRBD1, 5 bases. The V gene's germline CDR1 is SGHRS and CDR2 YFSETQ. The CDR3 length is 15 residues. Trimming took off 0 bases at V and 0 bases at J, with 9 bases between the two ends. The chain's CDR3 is CASSLAGLLNTEAFF. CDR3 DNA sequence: TGCGCCAGCAGCTTGGCGGGACTGCTGAACACTGAAGCTTTCTTT.